The entry below gives a single TCR beta chain sequence along with its context. The assay was immunoSEQ multiplex PCR, and TCRdb's table has in-frame clones only and misses some. This sample has 2 million to 2.5 million clones; 90% to 97% occur once, and the top ten carry roughly 0.13%. The sample is drawn from a study of shared clonotypes between healthy human individuals. The germline V gene encodes CDR1 SGHNT and CDR2 YYREEE (reference sequence). This CDR3 contains 16 residues. The trim removed 0 bases at V and 2 bases at J, leaving 5 bases unmatched. The TCR originated in a man between 18 and 29 years old in good health. The rearrangement uses TRBV5-4 and TRBJ2-3; 8 positions match TRBD2. The material sequenced was naive CD4+ T cells sorted from blood. Subset denoted: CD45RA+ positively selected. This CDR3 is CASSLGRRGVTDTQYF. The DNA of the CDR3 is TGTGCCAGCAGCTTGGGGCGGCGGGGGGTCACAGATACGCAGTATTTT.